Following are 24 T cell receptor beta chains from one sample sequenced in a study of T-cell reconstitution after alpha-beta-depleted transplantation in children. Preparation of the TCRbeta library was carried out with unique molecular identifiers. TCRdb recomputed calls from the PCR reads with MiXCR, one row per CDR3 protein. The table has about 210,000 distinct CDR3 sequences, approximately 17% seen once; the top ten hold 35% to 50%. The sequenced sample was PBMCs, mostly from graft donor cells, obtained 360 days after TCRalphabeta/CD19-depleted stem cell transplant. These receptor sequences come from a male patient aged 2-10 years who had a stem cell transplant for acute lymphoblastic leukemia, so the T cells may come from the graft donor.

This clonotype was seen a handful of times. The chain employs TRBV7-9 and TRBJ2-1; D unclear. This CDR3 contains 14 residues. Between the trimmed V and J ends, which lost 1 base and 7 bases, there was a span of 11 bases. CDR1 and CDR2 (germline): SEHNR, FQNEAQ (reference sequence). CDR3 sequence reads: CASSLDAVHNEQFF. The CDR3, as DNA: TGTGCCAGCAGCTTAGATGCTGTTCATAATGAGCAGTTCTTC. The entire variable domain, with the rest obtained from reference TRBV7-9 and TRBJ2-1, is as follows: DTGVSQNPRHKITKRGQNVTFRCDPISEHNRLYWYRQTLGQGPEFLTYFQNEAQLEKSRLLSDRFSAERPKGSFSTLEIQRTEQGDSAMYLCASSLDAVHNEQFFGPGTRLTVL.

The chain joins TRBV4-3 to TRBJ2-7; weak D call: TRBD1 (7 bases). CDR3 length equals 15 residues. Trimming took 1 base from V and 3 from J, leaving 13 bases between them. Germline CDR1 is LGHNA and CDR2 is YSLEER. The CDR3 sequence is CASSQGDRAGYEQYF. The CDR3 DNA sequence: TGCGCCAGCAGCCAAGGGGACAGAGCGGGCTACGAGCAGTACTTC.

A few counts support this clonotype. The chain links TRBV24-1 to TRBJ2-1; D gene uncertain. Germline CDR1 KGHDR, CDR2 SFDVKD. V lost 1 base, J lost 0 bases, and 9 bases lay in between. CDR3 length equals 16 residues. CDR3 in amino acids: CATSDFRASSYNEQFF. For the CDR3, the DNA is TGTGCCACCAGTGATTTTAGGGCGAGCTCCTACAATGAGCAGTTCTTC.

This clonotype was seen a handful of times. The rearrangement uses TRBV5-1 and TRBJ2-1; no reliable D call. There are 14 residues in the CDR3. V gave up 1 base and J gave up 8 bases, with 13 bases separating them. Germline V gives CDR1 SGHRS, CDR2 YFSETQ. As DNA, the CDR3 is TGCGCCAGCAGCTTGTATGGCCGCAAGGATGAGCAGTTCTTC. Translation gives CASSLYGRKDEQFF.

This clonotype turned up a few times. The V gene is TRBV6-1, the J gene TRBJ2-5, with 10 bases that match TRBD1. J was trimmed by 4 bases and V by 4 bases; bases with no gene match: 3. The CDR3 runs 14 residues. Germline CDR1 is MNHNS and CDR2 is SASEGT. The CDR3 DNA sequence: TGTGCCAGCAGTGGTGACAGGGGGCTAGAGACCCAGTACTTC. This gives the protein CASSGDRGLETQYF.

The chain has TRBV19 and TRBJ1-3; tentative D call: TRBD1 (5 bases). V lost 4 bases and J lost 1, with 11 bases in between. CDR3 length: 15 residues. The germline V gene encodes CDR1 LNHDA and CDR2 SQIVND (reference sequence). The CDR3 region is CASSTGRPSGNTIYF. Written as DNA, the CDR3 is TGTGCCAGTAGTACGGGACGGCCGTCTGGAAACACCATATATTTT. Combining the CDR3 with reference TRBV19 and TRBJ1-3 gives the whole variable domain DGGITQSPKYLFRKEGQNVTLSCEQNLNHDAMYWYRQDPGQGLRLIYYSQIVNDFQKGDIAEGYSVSREKKESFPLTVTSAQKNPTAFYLCASSTGRPSGNTIYFGEGSWLTVV.

J is TRBJ2-7 and V is TRBV5-1; D perhaps matches TRBD2 (5 bases). CDR1 and CDR2 (germline): SGHRS, YFSETQ. V dropped 3 bases and J dropped 3 bases, with 13 bases sitting between them. This CDR3 has 14 residues. In nucleotides, the CDR3 is TGCGCCAGCAGCTCGCGGGTAGCCAACTACGAGCAGTACTTC. Translated, it gives CASSSRVANYEQYF.

This clonotype appeared a few times. The CDR3 protein is CASSLKLAKNIQYF. The CDR3 bases are TGTGCCAGCAGTTTAAAGCTAGCCAAAAACATTCAGTACTTC. The J gene is TRBJ2-4, the V gene TRBV12-3 or TRBV12-4; the D is unclear. CDR3 length: 14 amino acids. Trimming stripped 2 bases from V and 0 bases from J, with 5 bases between.

The chain employs TRBV18 and TRBJ2-7; TRBD2 agrees at 8 bases. With 3 bases clipped from V and 10 bases from J, the junction kept 8 bases outside the gene matches. The CDR3 runs 13 residues. CDR1 and CDR2 (germline): KGHSH, LQKENI. CDR3 DNA: TGTGCCAGCTCACCGGGACTAGGAAGGGACCAGTACTTC. Translation gives CASSPGLGRDQYF.

This sequence joins TRBV9 and TRBJ2-5; possibly TRBD1 for D (6 bases). The CDR3 sequence is 14 residues long. Deletions cut 3 bases from V and 5 bases from J, with 14 bases between. In germline, CDR1 is SGDLS, CDR2 YYNGEE. The CDR3 sequence is CASSAGTPSETQYF. CDR3 DNA: TGTGCCAGCAGCGCCGGGACACCCTCGGAGACCCAGTACTTC.

The V and J genes are TRBV10-2 and TRBJ2-1; D may be TRBD2 (5 bases). This CDR3 has 13 amino acids. Germline CDR1 WSHSY, CDR2 SAAADI. The V end lost 8 bases, the J end lost 2 bases, and 10 bases lay between the germline ends. CDR3 bases: TGCGCCAGCGGAGGTAAGACCTACAATGAGCAGTTCTTC. It is translated as CASGGKTYNEQFF.

This clonotype was counted only a few times. The CDR3 region is CSAPPGVVNDEQFF. CDR3 coding DNA: TGCAGTGCCCCCCCAGGGGTGGTGAACGATGAGCAGTTCTTC. The chain has TRBV20-1 and TRBJ2-1; D is perhaps TRBD1 (6 bases). There are 14 residues in the CDR3. Trimming took 6 bases from V and 8 from J, leaving 20 bases between them. Germline CDR1 and CDR2: DFQATT and SNEGSKA (reference sequence).

The V and J genes are TRBV18 and TRBJ2-1; 10 bases match TRBD1. With 3 bases clipped from V and 8 bases from J, the junction kept 4 bases outside the gene matches. The CDR3 has 14 amino acids. Germline-derived CDR1 and CDR2 are KGHSH and LQKENI. CDR3 sequence: CASSPGQGPHEQFF. CDR3 DNA sequence: TGTGCCAGCTCACCGGGACAGGGGCCCCATGAGCAGTTCTTC.

This clonotype was observed a few times. CDR3: CSARLDSNYEQYF. DNA for the CDR3: TGCAGTGCTAGACTCGACTCCAACTACGAGCAGTACTTC. V usage is TRBV20-1 and J usage is TRBJ2-7, with D unresolved. Germline values: CDR1 DFQATT, CDR2 SNEGSKA (reference sequence). Trimming stripped 2 bases from V and 3 bases from J, with 11 bases between. CDR3 length equals 13 residues.

The chain has TRBV5-5 and TRBJ1-5; 9 nucleotides agree with TRBD1. The CDR3 runs 16 residues. The germline CDR1 and CDR2 sequences are SGHKS and YYEKEE (reference sequence). The V gene end was trimmed by 3 bases and the J gene end by 5 bases; junction bases not matched to a gene: 9. The CDR3 DNA reads TGTGCCAGCAGCTCGACCGGGACAGGGTATCATCAGCCCCAGCATTTT. Its translation: CASSSTGTGYHQPQHF.

This clonotype appeared a few times. The chain employs TRBV12-3 or TRBV12-4 and TRBJ1-2, with no clear D. The CDR3 is 11 amino acids. The V end lost 4 bases, the J end lost 6 bases, and 6 bases lay between the germline ends. The CDR3 sequence is CASSWANGYTF. The CDR3 DNA reads as TGTGCCAGCAGTTGGGCGAATGGCTACACCTTC.

This clonotype was seen a few times. This sequence joins TRBV20-1 and TRBJ2-5; 8 bases agree with TRBD1. After removal of 8 bases from V and 1 base from J, the junction contained 6 bases not matched to a gene. The germline CDR1 and CDR2 sequences are DFQATT and SNEGSKA (reference sequence). The CDR3 is 13 residues long. The DNA for the CDR3 is TGCAGTCATATTGGGACAGGCCAAGAGACCCAGTACTTC. It yields the protein CSHIGTGQETQYF.

V is TRBV20-1 and J is TRBJ2-3; possible D gene TRBD2, 5 bases. The CDR3 totals 14 residues. CDR1 and CDR2 from the germline V gene are DFQATT and SNEGSKA (reference sequence). Trimming stripped 5 bases from V and 3 bases from J, with 15 bases between. The CDR3 loop reads CSAPPPGRTDTQYF. The CDR3 DNA reads as TGCAGTGCTCCCCCCCCGGGGAGAACAGATACGCAGTATTTT.

V and J are TRBV16 and TRBJ1-2; no definite D call. The CDR3 sequence is 15 residues long. Germline values: CDR1 KGHSY, CDR2 FQNENV. V was shortened by 4 bases and J by 8 bases, with 20 bases between the two germline ends. CDR3 DNA sequence: TGTGCCAGCAGCCGATTAGCAGTTCTACTGAGAGGCTACACCTTC. Translating it yields CASSRLAVLLRGYTF.

This clonotype was observed a single time. The conserved phenylalanine or tryptophan normally closing the CDR3 is absent here, so this likely arose from a read error. This rearrangement joins TRBV6-6 to TRBJ1-1, with D possibly matching TRBD1 (5 bases). The ends were cut back, 2 bases at V and 8 bases at J, with 9 bases in the middle. CDR1 MNHNY and CDR2 SVGAGI come from the germline V gene (reference sequence). This CDR3 has 12 residues. CDR3 loop: CASSYGTSEAFC. The CDR3 DNA follows: TGTGCCAGCAGTTACGGGACTTCAGAAGCTTTCTGT.

The chain combines TRBV6-6 with TRBJ2-7, with D unclear. V dropped 0 bases and J dropped 2 bases, with 2 bases sitting between them. The CDR3 is made up of 12 amino acids. Germline CDR1 and CDR2: MNHNY and SVGAGI (reference sequence). CDR3 nucleotides: TGTGCCAGCAGTTACTCCCCCTACGAGCAGTACTTC. Translating gives CASSYSPYEQYF.

V gene TRBV11-2 combines with J gene TRBJ2-1; D is possibly TRBD2 (6 bases). There are 18 residues in the CDR3. Germline CDR1 is SGHAT and CDR2 is FQNNGV. With 2 bases removed from V and 5 bases from J, the gap between germline ends came to 22 bases. In nucleotides, the CDR3 is TGTGCCAGCAGCTTATGGGCCGTCCAGAAAACGGGAGACAATGAGCAGTTCTTC. Protein: CASSLWAVQKTGDNEQFF. The variable domain in full, completed from reference TRBV11-2 and TRBJ2-1, reads EAGVAQSPRYKIIEKRQSVAFWCNPISGHATLYWYQQILGQGPKLLIQFQNNGVVDDSQLPKDRFSAERLKGVDSTLKIQPAKLEDSAVYLCASSLWAVQKTGDNEQFFGPGTRLTVL.

This clonotype was seen a few times. The rearrangement uses TRBV2 and TRBJ2-2; 7 nucleotides line up with TRBD1. The CDR3 runs to 16 residues. Germline lookup yields CDR1 SNHLY and CDR2 FYNNEI. V lost 5 bases, J lost 5 bases, and 11 bases stayed unmatched. The CDR3 DNA is TGTGCCAGCAGTATTATCAGGGGGATAAGTACCGGGGAGCTGTTTTTT. Translated: CASSIIRGISTGELFF. Using reference TRBV2 and TRBJ2-2 for the parts outside the CDR3, the full variable domain is EPEVTQTPSHQVTQMGQEVILRCVPISNHLYFYWYRQILGQKVEFLVSFYNNEISEKSEIFDDQFSVERPDGSNFTLKIRSTKLEDSAMYFCASSIIRGISTGELFFGEGSRLTVL.

The chain joins TRBV29-1 to TRBJ1-4; no clear D. V dropped 4 bases and J dropped 7 bases, with 22 bases sitting between them. CDR3 length: 16 amino acids. Germline V gene sequence: CDR1 SQVTM, CDR2 ANQGSEA. In DNA, the CDR3 is TGCAGCGTTGGGGGTGTGCGTGGTGGAAGTAGTGAAAAACTGTTTTTT. Residues: CSVGGVRGGSSEKLFF.